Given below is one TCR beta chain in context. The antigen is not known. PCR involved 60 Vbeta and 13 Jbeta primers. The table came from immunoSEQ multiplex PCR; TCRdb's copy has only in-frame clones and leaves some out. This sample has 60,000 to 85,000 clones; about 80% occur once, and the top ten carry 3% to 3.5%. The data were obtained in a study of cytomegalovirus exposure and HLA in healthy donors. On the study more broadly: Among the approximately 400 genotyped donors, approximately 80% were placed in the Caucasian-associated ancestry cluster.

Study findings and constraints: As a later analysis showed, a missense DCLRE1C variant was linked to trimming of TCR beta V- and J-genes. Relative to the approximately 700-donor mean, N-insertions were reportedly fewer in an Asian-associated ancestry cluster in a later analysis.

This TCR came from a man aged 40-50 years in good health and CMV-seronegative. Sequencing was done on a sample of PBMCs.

This chain's CDR3 is CASSPPGGGRAPLHF. The DNA for the CDR3 is TGTGCCAGCAGTCCTCCCGGAGGGGGCCGGGCACCCCTCCACTTT. The genes are TRBV25-1 and TRBJ1-6; 7 nucleotides agree with TRBD1. This CDR3 region has 15 residues. V was pared by 5 bases and J by 11 bases, with 12 bases of the junction left unmatched. Germline V gene lookup returns CDR1 MGHDK and CDR2 SYGVNS.